These 21 T cell receptor beta chains share one sample of origin, sequenced in a study of shared clonotypes between healthy human individuals. The protocol was immunoSEQ multiplex PCR, while the TCRdb copy is restricted to in-frame clones and leaves out a portion. Of 850,000 to 1,200,000 clones in the sample, 75% were seen once. Specimen: memory CD4+ T cells sorted from blood. Subset given: CD45RA-negative fraction. The receptors originated from a man younger than 35 in good health.

This chain connects TRBV11-1 to TRBJ2-5, with TRBD1 identical over 7 bases. Germline V gene data show CDR1 as SGHAT and CDR2 as FQDESV (reference sequence). The V segment lost 1 base and the J segment 4 bases; nucleotides outside the gene matches: 3. CDR3 length equals 14 residues. DNA of the CDR3: TGTGCCAGCAGCTTAGTAGGGGGCATAGAGACCCAGTACTTC. Translation gives CASSLVGGIETQYF.

CDR3 sequence (DNA): TGTGCCAGCAGTTTCCGGACAGGGGAAAGCTATGGCTACACCTTC. This codes for CASSFRTGESYGYTF. This chain connects TRBV27 to TRBJ1-2; 9 nucleotides agree with TRBD1. Germline V gene lookup returns CDR1 MNHEY and CDR2 SMNVEV (reference sequence). CDR3 length: 15 amino acids. V gave up 3 bases and J gave up 4 bases; unmatched junction bases: 6.

In its sample, this clone was seen a few times. The chain is built from TRBV18 and TRBJ2-7, with D possibly called TRBD1 or TRBD2 (5 bases each). V lost 4 bases, J lost 8 bases, and 24 bases lay in between. CDR3 length: 16 residues. Germline lookup yields CDR1 KGHSH and CDR2 LQKENI. CDR3 DNA: TGTGCCAGCTCACTTTTAAGCGGTGGGGGTGTTGAGAAGCAGTACTTC. Translation: CASSLLSGGGVEKQYF.

The chain employs TRBV5-1 and TRBJ2-7; D not certain. V lost 2 bases, J lost 4 bases, and 16 bases lay in between. This CDR3 region has 15 residues. The germline gives CDR1 SGHRS, CDR2 YFSETQ. DNA for the CDR3: TGCGCCAGCAGCTTACCCCGGGCAGGCATATACGAGCAGTACTTC. Translating gives CASSLPRAGIYEQYF.

This chain joins TRBV2 and TRBJ1-4, with TRBD1 identical over 7 bases. The CDR3 runs to 14 residues. Trimming at V came to 5 bases and at J to 4 bases, leaving 4 bases not matched to a gene. The germline gives CDR1 SNHLY, CDR2 FYNNEI. The CDR3 spells CASSRQGVNEKLFF. The CDR3 nucleotides read TGTGCCAGCAGTCGACAGGGTGTTAATGAAAAACTGTTTTTT.

The V call is TRBV19, the J call TRBJ2-6; 8 nucleotides match TRBD1. The trim removed 6 bases at V and 0 bases at J, leaving 7 bases unmatched. This CDR3 spans 17 amino acids. Germline lookup yields CDR1 LNHDA and CDR2 SQIVND (reference sequence). In DNA, the CDR3 is TGTGCCAGTAGGCCAGGGGGCTTTCCCTCTGGGGCCAACGTCCTGACTTTC. It specifies CASRPGGFPSGANVLTF.

This clone was seen a few times. One base away lies a much larger clone, so this may be a sequencing read error. J is TRBJ1-1 and V is TRBV7-9; no reliable D call. This CDR3 contains 13 residues. In germline, CDR1 is SEHNR, CDR2 FQNEAQ (reference sequence). The germline V and J ends were trimmed by 1 base and 1 base, with 4 bases remaining between them. The DNA for the CDR3 is TGTGCCAGCAGCTTAGAACCGAACACTGAAGCTTTCTTT. It is translated as CASSLEPNTEAFF.

The chain has TRBV18 and TRBJ1-1; TRBD1 aligns across 7 bases. Trimming took 1 base from V and 7 from J; bases not matched to a gene: 3. Germline lookup yields CDR1 KGHSH and CDR2 LQKENI. The CDR3 sequence is 13 residues long. CDR3 sequence: CASSPQGAGEAFF. For the CDR3, the DNA is TGTGCCAGCTCACCACAGGGGGCGGGTGAAGCTTTCTTT. The variable domain in full, completed from reference TRBV18 and TRBJ1-1, reads NAGVMQNPRHLVRRRGQEARLRCSPMKGHSHVYWYRQLPEEGLKFMVYLQKENIIDESGMPKERFSAEFPKEGPSILRIQQVVRGDSAAYFCASSPQGAGEAFFGQGTRLTVV.

The chain is built from TRBV7-2 and TRBJ1-1, with 12 bases aligning to TRBD1. CDR3 length: 14 residues. V shed 3 bases and J 10 bases; nucleotides not matched to a gene: 6. Germline CDR1 and CDR2: SGHTA and FQGNSA. The CDR3 DNA reads as TGTGCCAGCAGCTTCGGGACAGGGGGCGGGGGAGCTTTCTTT. Translation gives CASSFGTGGGGAFF.

This clone was counted only a few times. Other DNA sequences from this sample encode an identical CDR3 as well. This rearrangement joins TRBV18 to TRBJ2-1, with 10 positions matching TRBD2. CDR3 size: 15 residues. The V gene end was trimmed by 3 bases and the J gene end by 7 bases; junction bases not matched to a gene: 6. CDR1 is KGHSH, CDR2 LQKENI, per germline. CDR3 region: CASSPLAGAGNEQFF. The CDR3 coding sequence is TGTGCCAGCTCACCGCTAGCGGGGGCGGGGAATGAGCAGTTCTTC.

The chain employs TRBV11-2 and TRBJ2-7, with 7 bases aligning to TRBD1. Germline trimming cut 5 bases from V and 8 bases from J; bases unmatched to any gene: 9. The germline V gene encodes CDR1 SGHAT and CDR2 FQNNGV. This CDR3 spans 13 amino acids. The CDR3 protein is CASSVGGQPQQYF. The CDR3 nucleotides read TGTGCCAGCAGCGTAGGGGGCCAACCGCAGCAGTACTTC.

The chain combines TRBV9 with TRBJ1-4, with no clear D. Between the trimmed V and J ends, which lost 3 bases and 0 bases, there was a span of 6 bases. CDR1 and CDR2 from the germline V gene are SGDLS and YYNGEE. This CDR3 region has 14 residues. CDR3 residues: CASSAYATNEKLFF. DNA of the CDR3: TGTGCCAGCAGCGCCTATGCAACTAATGAAAAACTGTTTTTT.

The J gene is TRBJ1-6, the V gene TRBV19, with D perhaps TRBD1 (5 bases). V was clipped by 8 bases and J by 0 bases, with 23 bases between them. Germline V gene data show CDR1 as LNHDA and CDR2 as SQIVND (reference sequence). The CDR3 has 19 residues. CDR3 in DNA: TGTGCCAGTGCCTTGGACCCGAGACAGTCTAGCTCCTATAATTCACCCCTCCACTTT. This gives the protein CASALDPRQSSSYNSPLHF.

This clone has just one count. CDR3 region: CASSFRGSSNQPQHF. The CDR3 DNA follows: TGTGCCAGCAGTTTCAGGGGATCTAGCAATCAGCCCCAGCATTTT. This chain joins TRBV27 and TRBJ1-5; D is possibly TRBD1 (6 bases). The CDR3 consists of 15 residues. V lost 3 bases, J lost 0 bases, and 9 bases lay in between. CDR1 is MNHEY, CDR2 SMNVEV, per germline (reference sequence).

This chain connects TRBV4-3 to TRBJ2-5; D is perhaps TRBD2 (5 bases). This CDR3 is built from 15 residues. In germline, CDR1 is LGHNA, CDR2 YSLEER. Trimming took off 0 bases at V and 1 base at J, with 9 bases between the two ends. The CDR3 here is CASSQDRGSQETQYF. The CDR3 region has the DNA TGCGCCAGCAGCCAAGATCGGGGTTCCCAAGAGACCCAGTACTTC.

This chain joins TRBV19 and TRBJ2-4; D not resolved. The V end was cut by 4 bases, the J end by 3 bases, with 19 bases between. The CDR3 is made up of 17 amino acids. Germline lookup yields CDR1 LNHDA and CDR2 SQIVND (reference sequence). The CDR3 sequence: CASSTSTVRLGKNIQYF. The CDR3 region has the DNA TGTGCCAGTAGTACATCTACCGTCCGGCTCGGCAAAAACATTCAGTACTTC. Filled out from reference TRBV19 and TRBJ2-4, the complete variable domain reads DGGITQSPKYLFRKEGQNVTLSCEQNLNHDAMYWYRQDPGQGLRLIYYSQIVNDFQKGDIAEGYSVSREKKESFPLTVTSAQKNPTAFYLCASSTSTVRLGKNIQYFGAGTRLSVL.

The chain joins TRBV5-1 to TRBJ2-3, with D unresolved. The V gene lost 0 bases and the J gene lost 6 bases, with 11 bases spanning the gap. CDR1 is SGHRS, CDR2 YFSETQ, per germline. This CDR3 is built from 14 residues. The DNA for the CDR3 is TGCGCCAGCAGCTTGGGGGGTGAATGGGATACGCAGTATTTT. Translated: CASSLGGEWDTQYF.

This rearrangement joins TRBV2 to TRBJ1-6; the match to TRBD1 covers 7 bases. Per the germline V gene, CDR1 is SNHLY and CDR2 is FYNNEI. V lost 3 bases, J lost 7 bases, and 6 bases stayed unmatched. The CDR3 contains 15 residues. The CDR3 coding sequence is TGTGCCAGCAGTGAGGGAGGGGGCAACAATTCACCCCTCCACTTT. This sequence encodes CASSEGGGNNSPLHF.

This rearrangement joins TRBV6-5 to TRBJ2-3, with D perhaps TRBD1 or TRBD2 (5 bases each). CDR1 MNHEY and CDR2 SVGAGI come from the germline V gene. Trimming shortened V by 5 bases and J by 8 bases, and 14 bases separated the two germline ends. The CDR3 consists of 13 residues. The CDR3 bases are TGTGCCAGCAGTCCATACTATGGGGGTACGCAGTATTTT. The encoded protein is CASSPYYGGTQYF.

In its sample, this clone was seen once. The rearrangement uses TRBV7-2 and TRBJ2-5; D may match TRBD1 or TRBD2 (6 bases each). Per the germline V gene, CDR1 is SGHTA and CDR2 is FQGNSA. The ends were cut back, 7 bases at V and 6 bases at J, with 24 bases in the middle. The CDR3 runs 16 residues. CDR3 protein: CASTTGTGGKGKTQYF. The CDR3 DNA reads as TGTGCCAGCACCACAGGGACTGGTGGTAAGGGAAAGACCCAGTACTTC.

The chain uses TRBV10-1 and TRBJ1-5; D is uncertain. Germline V gives CDR1 WNHNN, CDR2 SYGVQD (reference sequence). The CDR3 length is 20 residues. V was cut by 2 bases and J by 0 bases, with 23 bases left in between. In nucleotides, the CDR3 is TGCGCCAGCAGTGAGGGTTGTTCCCAACTTTTTTCCTATAGCAATCAGCCCCAGCATTTT. As protein: CASSEGCSQLFSYSNQPQHF.